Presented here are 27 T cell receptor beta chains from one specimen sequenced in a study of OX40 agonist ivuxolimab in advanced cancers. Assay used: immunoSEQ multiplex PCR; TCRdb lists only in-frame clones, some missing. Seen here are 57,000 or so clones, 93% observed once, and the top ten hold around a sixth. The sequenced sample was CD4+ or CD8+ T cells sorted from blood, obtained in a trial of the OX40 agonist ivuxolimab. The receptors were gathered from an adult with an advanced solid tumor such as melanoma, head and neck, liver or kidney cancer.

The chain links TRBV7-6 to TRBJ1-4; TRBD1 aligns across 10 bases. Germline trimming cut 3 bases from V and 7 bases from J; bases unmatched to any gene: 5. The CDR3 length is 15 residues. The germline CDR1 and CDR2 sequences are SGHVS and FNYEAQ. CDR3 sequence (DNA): TGTGCCAGCAGCTTCTCGGGGGACAGGGGTGAAAAACTGTTTTTT. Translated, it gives CASSFSGDRGEKLFF.

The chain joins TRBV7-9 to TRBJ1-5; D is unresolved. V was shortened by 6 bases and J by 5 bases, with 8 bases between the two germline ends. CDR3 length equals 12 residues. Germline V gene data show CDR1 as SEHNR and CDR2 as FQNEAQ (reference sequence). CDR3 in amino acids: CASSVGDQPQHF. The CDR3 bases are TGTGCCAGCAGTGTTGGGGATCAGCCCCAGCATTTT.

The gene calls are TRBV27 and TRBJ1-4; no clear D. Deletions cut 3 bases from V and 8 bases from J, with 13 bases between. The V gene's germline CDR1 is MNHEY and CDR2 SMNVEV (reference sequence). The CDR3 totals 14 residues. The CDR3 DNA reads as TGTGCCAGCAGTTTTTCGTTACTTGGCGAAAAACTGTTTTTT. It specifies CASSFSLLGEKLFF.

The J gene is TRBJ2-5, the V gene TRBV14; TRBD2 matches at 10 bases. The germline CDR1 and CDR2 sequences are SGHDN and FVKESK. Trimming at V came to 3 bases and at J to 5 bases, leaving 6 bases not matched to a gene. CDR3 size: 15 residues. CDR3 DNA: TGTGCCAGCAGCCATAGCGGGAGGCCACTGGAGACCCAGTACTTC. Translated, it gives CASSHSGRPLETQYF. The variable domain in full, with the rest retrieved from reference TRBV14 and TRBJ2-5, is EAGVTQFPSHSVIEKGQTVTLRCDPISGHDNLYWYRRVMGKEIKFLLHFVKESKQDESGMPNNRFLAERTGGTYSTLKVQPAELEDSGVYFCASSHSGRPLETQYFGPGTRLLVL.

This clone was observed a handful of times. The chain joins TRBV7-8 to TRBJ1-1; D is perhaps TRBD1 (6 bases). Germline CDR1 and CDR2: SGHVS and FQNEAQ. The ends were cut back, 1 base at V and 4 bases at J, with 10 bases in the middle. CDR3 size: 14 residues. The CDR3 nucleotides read TGTGCCAGCAGCTTAGACAGGGTGGTCACTGAAGCTTTCTTT. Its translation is CASSLDRVVTEAFF.

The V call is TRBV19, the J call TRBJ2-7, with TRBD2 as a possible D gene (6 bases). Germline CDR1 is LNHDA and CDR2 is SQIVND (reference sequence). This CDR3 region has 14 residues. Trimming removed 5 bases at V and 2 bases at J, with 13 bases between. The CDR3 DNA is TGTGCCAGTAGTTCGGGACTCTCAACCTACGAGCAGTACTTC. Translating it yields CASSSGLSTYEQYF.

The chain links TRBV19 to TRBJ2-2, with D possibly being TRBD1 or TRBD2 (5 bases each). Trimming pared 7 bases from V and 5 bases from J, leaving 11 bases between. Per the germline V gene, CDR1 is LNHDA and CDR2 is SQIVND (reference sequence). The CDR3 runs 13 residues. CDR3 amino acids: CASTHGGTGELFF. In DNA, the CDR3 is TGTGCCAGTACCCATGGGGGTACCGGGGAGCTGTTTTTT.

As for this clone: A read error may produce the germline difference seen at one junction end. The CDR3 DNA is TGTGCCAGCGGCGTAGCATCGCCAGGACCGAACACTGAAGCTTTCTTT. Residues: CASGVASPGPNTEAFF. This rearrangement joins TRBV9 to TRBJ1-1; D is ambiguous. This CDR3 comprises 16 residues. CDR1 is SGDLS and CDR2 is YYNGEE in the germline V gene.

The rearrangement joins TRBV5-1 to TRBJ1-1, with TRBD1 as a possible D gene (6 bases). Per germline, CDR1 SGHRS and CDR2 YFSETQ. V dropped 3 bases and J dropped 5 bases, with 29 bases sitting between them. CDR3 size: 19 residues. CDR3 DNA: TGCGCCAGCAGCTGGGGGGGGGCAGGGCCCCCAAGGCGCGATACTGAAGCTTTCTTT. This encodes CASSWGGAGPPRRDTEAFF.

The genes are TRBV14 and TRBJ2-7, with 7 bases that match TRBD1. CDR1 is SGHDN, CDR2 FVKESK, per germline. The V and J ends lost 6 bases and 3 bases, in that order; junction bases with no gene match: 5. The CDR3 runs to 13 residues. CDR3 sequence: CASRPRQGYEQYF. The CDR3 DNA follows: TGTGCCAGCAGGCCACGACAGGGCTACGAGCAGTACTTC.

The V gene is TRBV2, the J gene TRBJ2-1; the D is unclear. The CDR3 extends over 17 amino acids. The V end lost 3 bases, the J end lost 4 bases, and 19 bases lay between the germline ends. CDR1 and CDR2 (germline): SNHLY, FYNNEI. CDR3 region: CASSEFLVGAEYNEQFF. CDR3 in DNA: TGTGCCAGCAGTGAGTTTCTAGTGGGTGCAGAGTACAATGAGCAGTTCTTC.

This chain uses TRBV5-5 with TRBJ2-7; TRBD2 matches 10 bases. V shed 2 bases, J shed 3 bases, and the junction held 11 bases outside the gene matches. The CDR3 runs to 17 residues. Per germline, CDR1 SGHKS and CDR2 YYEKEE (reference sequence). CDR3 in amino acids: CASSFLWTSGRDYEQYF. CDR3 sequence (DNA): TGTGCCAGCAGCTTCCTATGGACTAGCGGCCGCGACTACGAGCAGTACTTC.

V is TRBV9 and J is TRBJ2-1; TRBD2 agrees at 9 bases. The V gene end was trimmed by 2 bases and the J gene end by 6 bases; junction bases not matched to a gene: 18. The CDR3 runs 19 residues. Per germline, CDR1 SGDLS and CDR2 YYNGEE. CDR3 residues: CASSVGLAGARFVFNEQFF. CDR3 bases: TGTGCCAGCAGCGTGGGTTTAGCGGGAGCTCGGTTCGTGTTCAATGAGCAGTTCTTC. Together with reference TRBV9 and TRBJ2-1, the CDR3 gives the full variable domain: DSGVTQTPKHLITATGQRVTLRCSPRSGDLSVYWYQQSLDQGLQFLIQYYNGEERAKGNILERFSAQQFPDLHSELNLSSLELGDSALYFCASSVGLAGARFVFNEQFFGPGTRLTVL.

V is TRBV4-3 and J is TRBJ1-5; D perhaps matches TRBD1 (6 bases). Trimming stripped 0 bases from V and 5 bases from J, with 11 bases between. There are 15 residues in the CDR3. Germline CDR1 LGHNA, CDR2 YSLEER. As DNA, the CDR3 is TGCGCCAGCAGCCAAGATTACAGGGTGGATCAGCCCCAGCATTTT. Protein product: CASSQDYRVDQPQHF.

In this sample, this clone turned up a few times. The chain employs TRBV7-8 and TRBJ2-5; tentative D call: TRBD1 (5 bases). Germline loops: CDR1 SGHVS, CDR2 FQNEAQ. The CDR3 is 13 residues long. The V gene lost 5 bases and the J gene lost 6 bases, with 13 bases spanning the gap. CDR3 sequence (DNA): TGTGCCAGCAGCAAAGGACATGAAAAGACCCAGTACTTC. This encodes CASSKGHEKTQYF.

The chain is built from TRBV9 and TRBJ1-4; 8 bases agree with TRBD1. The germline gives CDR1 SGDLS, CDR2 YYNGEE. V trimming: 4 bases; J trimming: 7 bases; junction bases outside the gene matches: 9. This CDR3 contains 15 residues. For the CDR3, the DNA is TGTGCCAGCAGCAACGGGGGGACAGGAGGTGAAAAACTGTTTTTT. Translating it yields CASSNGGTGGEKLFF.

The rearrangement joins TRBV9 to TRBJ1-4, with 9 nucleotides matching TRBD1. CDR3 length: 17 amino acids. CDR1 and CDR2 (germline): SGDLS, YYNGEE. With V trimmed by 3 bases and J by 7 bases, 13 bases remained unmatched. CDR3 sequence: CASSASGQGGFGEKLFF. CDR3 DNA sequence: TGTGCCAGCAGCGCTTCGGGACAGGGCGGATTTGGTGAAAAACTGTTTTTT.

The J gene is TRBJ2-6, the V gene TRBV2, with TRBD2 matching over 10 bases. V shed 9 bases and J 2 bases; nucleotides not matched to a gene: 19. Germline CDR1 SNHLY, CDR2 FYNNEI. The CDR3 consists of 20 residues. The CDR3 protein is CASQSLLAGEGKTGANVLTF. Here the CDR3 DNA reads TGTGCCAGTCAATCACTTCTAGCGGGAGAGGGAAAAACTGGGGCCAACGTCCTGACTTTC.

The CDR3 nucleotides read TGTGCCAGCAGTTTAGTCGGGACAGGGGTGTGGGATACGCAGTATTTT. Its translation is CASSLVGTGVWDTQYF. The gene calls are TRBV28 and TRBJ2-3, with TRBD1 matching over 10 bases. With V trimmed by 2 bases and J by 6 bases, 8 bases remained unmatched. The CDR3 is 16 residues long. Germline values: CDR1 MDHEN, CDR2 SYDVKM.

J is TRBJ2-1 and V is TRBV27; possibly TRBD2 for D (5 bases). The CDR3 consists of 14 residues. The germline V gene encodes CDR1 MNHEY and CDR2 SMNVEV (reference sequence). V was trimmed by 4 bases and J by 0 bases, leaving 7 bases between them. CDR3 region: CASSWESSYNEQFF. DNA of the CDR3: TGTGCCAGCAGTTGGGAGAGCTCCTACAATGAGCAGTTCTTC.

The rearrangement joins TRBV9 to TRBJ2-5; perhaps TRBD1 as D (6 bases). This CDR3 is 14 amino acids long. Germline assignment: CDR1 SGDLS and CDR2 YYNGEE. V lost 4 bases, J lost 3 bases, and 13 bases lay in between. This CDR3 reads CASSQGTFEETQYF. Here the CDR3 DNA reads TGTGCCAGCAGCCAGGGGACGTTTGAAGAGACCCAGTACTTC.

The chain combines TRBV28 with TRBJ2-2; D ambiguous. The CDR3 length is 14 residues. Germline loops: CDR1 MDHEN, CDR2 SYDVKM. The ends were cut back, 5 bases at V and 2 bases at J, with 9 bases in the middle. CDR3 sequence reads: CASSPPTNTGELFF. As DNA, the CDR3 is TGTGCCAGCAGTCCTCCAACTAACACCGGGGAGCTGTTTTTT.

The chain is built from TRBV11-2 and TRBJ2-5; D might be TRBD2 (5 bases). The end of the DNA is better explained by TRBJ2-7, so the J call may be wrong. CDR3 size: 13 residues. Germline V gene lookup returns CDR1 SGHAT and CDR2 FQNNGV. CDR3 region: CASSLSGNYEQYF. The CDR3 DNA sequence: TGTGCCAGCAGCTTATCCGGGAACTACGAGCAGTACTTC.

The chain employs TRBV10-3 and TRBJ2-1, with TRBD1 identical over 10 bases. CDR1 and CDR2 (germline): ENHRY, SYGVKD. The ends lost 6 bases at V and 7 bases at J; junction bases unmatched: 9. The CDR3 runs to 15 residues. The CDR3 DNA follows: TGTGCCATCAGGGAAGTCCCGGGACAGGGGAATGAGCAGTTCTTC. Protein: CAIREVPGQGNEQFF.

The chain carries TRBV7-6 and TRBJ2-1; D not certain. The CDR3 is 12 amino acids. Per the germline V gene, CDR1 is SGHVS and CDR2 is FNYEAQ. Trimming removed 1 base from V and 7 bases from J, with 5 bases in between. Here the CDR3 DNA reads TGTGCCAGCAGCTTAGAACAAAATGAGCAGTTCTTC. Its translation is CASSLEQNEQFF. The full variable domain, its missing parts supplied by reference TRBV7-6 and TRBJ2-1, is GAGVSQSPRYKVTKRGQDVALRCDPISGHVSLYWYRQALGQGPEFLTYFNYEAQQDKSGLPNDRFSAERPEGSISTLTIQRTEQRDSAMYRCASSLEQNEQFFGPGTRLTVL.

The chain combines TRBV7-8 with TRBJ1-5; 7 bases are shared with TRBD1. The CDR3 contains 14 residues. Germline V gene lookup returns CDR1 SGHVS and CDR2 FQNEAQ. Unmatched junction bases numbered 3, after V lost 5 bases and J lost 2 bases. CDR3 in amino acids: CASSPGQGNQPQHF. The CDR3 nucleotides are TGTGCCAGCAGCCCAGGACAGGGCAATCAGCCCCAGCATTTT.

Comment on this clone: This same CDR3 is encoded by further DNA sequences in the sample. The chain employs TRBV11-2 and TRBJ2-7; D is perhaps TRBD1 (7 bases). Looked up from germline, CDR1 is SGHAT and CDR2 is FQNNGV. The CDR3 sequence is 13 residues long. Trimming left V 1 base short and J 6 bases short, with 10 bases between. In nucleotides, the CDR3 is TGTGCCAGCAGCTTAGGGCAGGGGGGCGAGCAGTACTTC. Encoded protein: CASSLGQGGEQYF.